These T cell receptor beta chains were read from a single sample in a study of T cells in Graves' hyperthyroidism and ophthalmopathy. TCRdb recomputed calls from the multiplex PCR reads with MiXCR, one row per CDR3 protein. The sample records under 400,000 distinct CDR3 sequences, around 23% being singletons. Sequenced material: blood. These receptor sequences come from a woman between 50 and 59 years old with Graves' hyperthyroidism. Each CDR3 is given with its conserved first and last residue.

v_call cdr3_aa
TRBV5-6 CASSFLFSTEAFF
TRBV7-6 CASSFWDRVPGELFF
TRBV28 CASSPTSTGNTIYF
TRBV5-1 CASSLDRLNFYGYTF
TRBV5-1 CASSREGNEQFF
TRBV20-1 CSALSPFTGELFF
TRBV9 CASSLNLGGSGNTIYF
TRBV20-1 CSARDTTRGQPQHF
TRBV11-2 CASSSKEPAGEQFF
TRBV12-3/TRBV12-4 CASGQTSGSYNEQFF
TRBV20-1 CSARDRGETQYF
TRBV28 CASSILGLAGQGGLSYNEQFF
TRBV6-1 CASLKPGELNEQFF
TRBV11-2 CASSRNPGSNEQFF
TRBV20-1 CSAKKSEQFF
TRBV12-3/TRBV12-4 CASSLLAYGEAFF
TRBV6-1 CATTSSAGYTQYF
TRBV5-1 CASSGTPGVKGEKLFF
TRBV6-1 CASSREQGAKQPQHF
TRBV10-3 CAISESLGLAVIGELFF
TRBV30 CAWSADRLMHGYTF
TRBV2 CASRLRPFFTGSNQPQHF